This T cell receptor beta chain emerged from a study of T cells expressing NK-cell markers. TCRdb reanalyzed the 5' RACE reads, giving one entry per CDR3 protein sequence and no DNA. Recorded here are roughly 430,000 distinct CDR3 sequences; the top ten clones represent roughly 7.2%. Study-level points and caveats: The dominant NKG2C+ clonotypes represented roughly 1.0-7.5% of CD8+ T cells in over 5 donors. Dominance of the CD3+CD56-NKG2C+ fraction by these clonotypes also held in several donors.

A word on this clonotype: Its antigen is not known.

CDR3 length: 17 residues. From germline, CDR1 is DFQATT and CDR2 SNEGSKA (reference sequence). This clonotype was obtained from a woman aged 18 to 75 in good health. This chain joins TRBV20-1 and TRBJ2-3; TCRdb proposes TRBD2, but this gene call is untestable without DNA. Input material: blood T cells: a sorted CD56 or NKG2C T cell subset, CD4+ or CD8+ T cells, or bulk PBMC T cells (not recorded which). CDR3 residues: CSARDTSTSGSTDTQYF.